This T cell receptor beta chain emerged from a study of identical twins. General study findings and limits: Models underpredicted monozygotic twin sharing of out-of-frame TCR alpha.

The authors used template switching to add a universal primer site and gave cDNA unique molecular identifiers. TCRdb reprocessed the 5' RACE reads via MiXCR and lists one record per CDR3 protein. The table has 400,000 or so distinct CDR3 sequences, about 10% seen once; the top ten hold over 7%. The germline gives CDR1 WNHNN, CDR2 SYGVQD (reference sequence). Deletions cut 3 bases from V and 5 bases from J, with 17 bases between. The CDR3 consists of 16 residues. As regards this clonotype: The antigen is unknown.

The sample consisted of naive T cells sorted from blood. The chain carries TRBV10-1 and TRBJ2-1, with D unresolved. This TCR came from a woman aged 50 to 60 in good health. The CDR3 region has the DNA TGCGCCAGCAGTGATGGTGGCACCCTTTTAGACAATGAGCAGTTCTTC. Translation gives CASSDGGTLLDNEQFF.